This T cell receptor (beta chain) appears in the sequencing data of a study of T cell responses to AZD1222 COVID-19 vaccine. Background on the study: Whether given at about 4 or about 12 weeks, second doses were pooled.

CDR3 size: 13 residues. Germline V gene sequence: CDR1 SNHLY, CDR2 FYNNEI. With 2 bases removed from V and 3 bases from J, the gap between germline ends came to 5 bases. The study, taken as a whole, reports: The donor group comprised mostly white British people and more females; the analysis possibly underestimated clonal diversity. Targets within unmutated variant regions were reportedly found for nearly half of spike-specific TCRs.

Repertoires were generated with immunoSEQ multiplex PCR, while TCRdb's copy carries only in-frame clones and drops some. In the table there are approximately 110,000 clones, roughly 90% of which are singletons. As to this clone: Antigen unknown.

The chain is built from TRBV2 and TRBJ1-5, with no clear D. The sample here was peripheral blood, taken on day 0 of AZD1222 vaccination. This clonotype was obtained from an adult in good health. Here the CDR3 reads CASSERFNQPQHF. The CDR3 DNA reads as TGTGCCAGCAGTGAACGCTTCAATCAGCCCCAGCATTTT.